This passage covers 32 T cell receptor beta chains from one sample sequenced in a study of CD8 T cells in Susac syndrome. With random hexamers, roughly 0.45 to 1 ug RNA was reverse transcribed. TCRdb analysed the immunoSEQ multiplex PCR reads with MiXCR anew, one entry per CDR3 protein. Here the sample spans about 150,000 distinct CDR3 sequences, approximately 95% being singletons. The sequenced material came from CD4+ T cells from PBMCs. Receptor source: a human donor with Susac syndrome.

The rearrangement links TRBV6-5 to TRBJ2-5; D is possibly TRBD1 (6 bases). Germline lookup yields CDR1 MNHEY and CDR2 SVGAGI. This CDR3 spans 14 amino acids. V lost 5 bases, J lost 4 bases, and 14 bases lay in between. CDR3 loop: CASSTPGHIETQYF. CDR3 coding DNA: TGTGCCAGCAGTACCCCGGGACATATAGAGACCCAGTACTTC.

The CDR3 loop reads CSALQGGGGNTIYF. In DNA form, the CDR3 reads TGCAGTGCTTTACAGGGGGGCGGTGGAAACACCATATATTTT. The gene calls are TRBV20-1 and TRBJ1-3; 8 bases match TRBD1. Germline V gene data show CDR1 as DFQATT and CDR2 as SNEGSKA (reference sequence). The junction had 6 bases not matched to a gene; V was cut back by 5 bases and J by 3 bases. There are 14 residues in the CDR3.

The V call is TRBV9, the J call TRBJ1-1, with a tentative D call TRBD1 (6 bases). Germline loops: CDR1 SGDLS, CDR2 YYNGEE. With 0 bases removed from V and 0 bases from J, the gap between germline ends came to 12 bases. The CDR3 runs 16 residues. CDR3 DNA: TGTGCCAGCAGCGTAGCTCTGGCAGGGGTGAACACTGAAGCTTTCTTT. Translated, it gives CASSVALAGVNTEAFF.

The rearrangement uses TRBV4-2 and TRBJ2-7; 10 nucleotides match TRBD1. The CDR3 spans 14 residues. After removal of 4 bases from V and 5 bases from J, the junction contained 5 bases not matched to a gene. CDR1 and CDR2 from the germline V gene are LGHNA and YNFKEQ. Here the CDR3 DNA reads TGTGCCAGCAGCCGGGACAGGGGAATCGACGAGCAGTACTTC. Translating gives CASSRDRGIDEQYF.

The V and J genes are TRBV12-3 or TRBV12-4 and TRBJ2-5; D may be TRBD1 or TRBD2 (5 bases each). The CDR3 runs 13 residues. The germline V and J ends were trimmed by 3 bases and 7 bases, with 12 bases remaining between them. The DNA of the CDR3 is TGTGCCAGCAGTTTTGCTGGGACGGGGACCCAGTACTTC. Translation gives CASSFAGTGTQYF.

This chain links TRBV5-1 with TRBJ1-6; perhaps TRBD1 as D (5 bases). The CDR3 extends over 15 amino acids. Between the trimmed V and J ends, which lost 6 bases and 9 bases, there was a span of 19 bases. Looked up from germline, CDR1 is SGHRS and CDR2 is YFSETQ. CDR3: CASTPDRQGSSPLHF. CDR3 DNA sequence: TGCGCCAGCACCCCCGATCGGCAGGGTAGTTCACCCCTCCACTTT.

The V call is TRBV5-5, the J call TRBJ2-7; the match to TRBD1 covers 7 bases. Germline assignment: CDR1 SGHKS and CDR2 YYEKEE (reference sequence). After removal of 4 bases from V and 1 base from J, the junction contained 8 bases not matched to a gene. This CDR3 region has 15 residues. The DNA of the CDR3 is TGTGCCAGCAGCCGTGAAACGGACAGGTCCTACGAGCAGTACTTC. Residues: CASSRETDRSYEQYF.

This chain links TRBV4-2 with TRBJ1-5, with D maybe TRBD1 (6 bases). CDR3 size: 15 residues. Germline V gene data show CDR1 as LGHNA and CDR2 as YNFKEQ. Trimming removed 3 bases from V and 3 bases from J, with 12 bases in between. In DNA form, the CDR3 reads TGTGCCAGCAGCCAGGTCGGGGGGCCCAATCAGCCCCAGCATTTT. Residues: CASSQVGGPNQPQHF.

The rearrangement links TRBV24-1 to TRBJ2-2; TRBD2 matches at 7 bases. The V gene's germline CDR1 is KGHDR and CDR2 SFDVKD. V was pared by 3 bases and J by 6 bases, with 6 bases of the junction left unmatched. The CDR3 has 15 residues. CDR3 coding DNA: TGTGCCACCAGTGATCCTACGACTAGCCCCGGGGAGCTGTTTTTT. The encoded protein is CATSDPTTSPGELFF.

In DNA form, the CDR3 reads TGCAGCGTTGAAGGGTCGCCCTCCTACGAGCAGTACTTC. It encodes CSVEGSPSYEQYF. The chain is built from TRBV29-1 and TRBJ2-7; D call uncertain. Germline V gene data show CDR1 as SQVTM and CDR2 as ANQGSEA. V gave up 1 base and J gave up 0 bases, with 7 bases separating them. The CDR3 totals 13 residues.

V is TRBV6-5 and J is TRBJ1-6; D uncertain. Looked up from germline, CDR1 is MNHEY and CDR2 is SVGAGI. The CDR3 spans 15 residues. With 6 bases removed from V and 8 bases from J, the gap between germline ends came to 17 bases. The CDR3 loop reads CASSPLTPQDSPLHF. In DNA form, the CDR3 reads TGTGCCAGCAGCCCCCTGACCCCGCAGGATTCACCCCTCCACTTT.

The chain uses TRBV12-3 or TRBV12-4 and TRBJ1-2; D ambiguous. V was cut by 6 bases and J by 0 bases, with 11 bases left in between. This CDR3 has 14 amino acids. The CDR3 DNA follows: TGTGCCAGCAGCCCCGGTACTTCTAACTATGGCTACACCTTC. Amino acid sequence: CASSPGTSNYGYTF.

V is TRBV29-1 and J is TRBJ1-1; a possible D gene is TRBD1 (5 bases). The CDR3 runs to 14 residues. The germline V gene has CDR1 SQVTM and CDR2 ANQGSEA. V gave up 1 base and J gave up 0 bases, with 9 bases separating them. The DNA for the CDR3 is TGCAGCGTTGAAGGACAGTTTATGAACACTGAAGCTTTCTTT. Its protein is CSVEGQFMNTEAFF. Full variable domain (rest looked up from reference TRBV29-1 and TRBJ1-1): SAVISQKPSRDICQRGTSLTIQCQVDSQVTMMFWYRQQPGQSLTLIATANQGSEATYESGFVIDKFPISRPNLTFSTLTVSNMSPEDSSIYLCSVEGQFMNTEAFFGQGTRLTVV.

This clonotype has a single count. This chain joins TRBV27 and TRBJ1-1, with D perhaps TRBD1 (5 bases). This CDR3 has 14 amino acids. The ends were cut back, 1 base at V and 4 bases at J, with 10 bases in the middle. Germline lookup yields CDR1 MNHEY and CDR2 SMNVEV (reference sequence). The CDR3 reads CASSLWGEGTEAFF. For the CDR3, the DNA is TGTGCCAGCAGTTTATGGGGCGAGGGCACTGAAGCTTTCTTT.

A single count supports this clonotype. J is TRBJ2-3 and V is TRBV14; a weak D match, TRBD2 (5 bases). V lost 0 bases and J 0 bases, leaving 10 bases between the germline ends. Looked up from germline, CDR1 is SGHDN and CDR2 is FVKESK. The CDR3 consists of 16 residues. The CDR3 DNA sequence: TGTGCCAGCAGCCAAGATCGTGGCGGGAGCACAGATACGCAGTATTTT. It is translated as CASSQDRGGSTDTQYF.

The chain employs TRBV12-3 or TRBV12-4 and TRBJ2-3; possibly TRBD1 or TRBD2 for D (5 bases each). V was cut by 3 bases and J by 7 bases, with 20 bases left in between. This CDR3 spans 16 amino acids. In nucleotides, the CDR3 is TGTGCCAGCAGTTTGGTCCCCAGGGAGTTCGGGAATACGCAGTATTTT. It encodes CASSLVPREFGNTQYF.

The chain is built from TRBV3-1 and TRBJ2-2, with a weak D call TRBD1 (6 bases). The CDR3 runs to 16 residues. Germline V CDR1 and CDR2: LGHDT, YNNKEL (reference sequence). V was clipped by 0 bases and J by 7 bases, with 15 bases between them. Written as DNA, the CDR3 is TGTGCCAGCAGCCAAGAGCGTATTGGGGGCATCGGGGAGCTGTTTTTT. Protein sequence: CASSQERIGGIGELFF.

CDR3 sequence: CSAAPPRGGNMETQYF. The CDR3, as DNA: TGCAGTGCCGCTCCACCCCGGGGGGGAAATATGGAGACCCAGTACTTC. The chain carries TRBV20-1 and TRBJ2-5; 8 bases fit TRBD2. The CDR3 has 16 amino acids. Germline-derived CDR1 and CDR2 are DFQATT and SNEGSKA (reference sequence). J was trimmed by 5 bases and V by 6 bases; bases with no gene match: 17.

V gene TRBV6-2 or TRBV6-3 combines with J gene TRBJ2-7, with D perhaps given as TRBD1 or TRBD2 (6 bases each). Germline V gene data show CDR1 as MNHEY and CDR2 as SVGEGT. Trimming took off 10 bases at V and 2 bases at J, with 21 bases between the two ends. The CDR3 has 15 amino acids. CDR3 sequence reads: CATAGGLLATYEQYF. The CDR3 bases are TGTGCCACCGCCGGGGGCCTCCTAGCGACCTACGAGCAGTACTTC.

The chain employs TRBV11-2 and TRBJ1-2, with D perhaps TRBD1 (5 bases). Deletions cut 4 bases from V and 8 bases from J, with 14 bases between. Germline loops: CDR1 SGHAT, CDR2 FQNNGV. CDR3 length: 13 residues. Here the CDR3 DNA reads TGTGCCAGCAGCTCGTCGCAGGGAAGGGGCTACACCTTC. Its protein product is CASSSSQGRGYTF.

The V and J genes are TRBV29-1 and TRBJ2-3; TRBD2 agrees at 7 bases. Trimming took 5 bases from V and 0 from J; bases not matched to a gene: 8. This CDR3 has 15 residues. CDR1 and CDR2 (germline): SQVTM, ANQGSEA. The CDR3 here is CSVRKGGGSTDTQYF. The CDR3 DNA reads as TGCAGCGTTCGGAAGGGCGGGGGTAGCACAGATACGCAGTATTTT.

This chain links TRBV5-4 with TRBJ2-1; 7 nucleotides match TRBD2. Germline assignment: CDR1 SGHNT and CDR2 YYREEE (reference sequence). Trimming took 3 bases from V and 16 from J; bases not matched to a gene: 7. This CDR3 region has 11 residues. CDR3 protein: CASSYGTNAFF. Written as DNA, the CDR3 is TGTGCCAGCAGCTACGGGACTAACGCTTTCTTC.

This chain joins TRBV29-1 and TRBJ2-7, with 7 bases that match TRBD2. The CDR3 contains 12 residues. The V and J ends lost 5 bases and 5 bases, in that order; junction bases with no gene match: 6. Germline assignment: CDR1 SQVTM and CDR2 ANQGSEA. CDR3 sequence reads: CSVWGGRNEQYF. For the CDR3, the DNA is TGCAGCGTTTGGGGGGGGAGGAACGAGCAGTACTTC.

The chain combines TRBV12-3 or TRBV12-4 with TRBJ2-2; D ambiguous. V lost 5 bases and J lost 4, with 8 bases in between. The CDR3 is made up of 13 amino acids. The CDR3 region is CASSPYGTGELFF. The CDR3, as DNA: TGTGCCAGCAGTCCCTATGGCACCGGGGAGCTGTTTTTT.

The rearrangement uses TRBV5-1 and TRBJ1-1; D uncertain. Germline values: CDR1 SGHRS, CDR2 YFSETQ. V lost 0 bases and J 6 bases, leaving 12 bases between the germline ends. CDR3 length: 14 amino acids. CDR3 DNA sequence: TGCGCCAGCAGCTTGGGACTACTCGGGGCTGAAGCTTTCTTT. This encodes CASSLGLLGAEAFF.

The CDR3 bases are TGCGCCAGCAGCCAAGATCTCGCGGCGGTCTCCTACGAGCAGTACTTC. Protein: CASSQDLAAVSYEQYF. The rearrangement uses TRBV4-1 and TRBJ2-7; no clear D gene. Germline-derived CDR1 and CDR2 are MGHRA and YSYEKL. V shed 0 bases and J shed 0 bases, with 12 bases lying between them. The CDR3 has 16 amino acids.

The rearrangement joins TRBV11-2 to TRBJ2-1; D may be TRBD2 (6 bases). The V gene lost 3 bases and the J gene lost 0 bases, with 6 bases spanning the gap. This CDR3 is built from 14 residues. Germline CDR1 is SGHAT and CDR2 is FQNNGV. The DNA of the CDR3 is TGTGCCAGCAGCTTCGGGAGCTCCTACAATGAGCAGTTCTTC. This codes for CASSFGSSYNEQFF.

The chain is built from TRBV27 and TRBJ2-7, with 7 bases fitting TRBD2. Unmatched junction bases numbered 11, after V lost 6 bases and J lost 3 bases. Germline V CDR1 and CDR2: MNHEY, SMNVEV (reference sequence). The CDR3 loop spans 15 amino acids. DNA for the CDR3: TGTGCCAGCAGGGACTTGGGAGGGGACTTCTACGAGCAGTACTTC. Translated, it gives CASRDLGGDFYEQYF.

Concerning this clonotype itself: One end of the junction is discordant with germline, which a read error may explain. This chain connects TRBV11-2 to TRBJ1-2; no definite D call. Looked up from germline, CDR1 is SGHAT and CDR2 is FQNNGV. The CDR3 length is 12 residues. In DNA form, the CDR3 reads TGTGCCAGCAGCTTAGCAATGTATGCCTACACCTTC. This codes for CASSLAMYAYTF.

The genes are TRBV11-2 and TRBJ1-2, with D uncertain. The CDR3 loop spans 14 amino acids. Deletions cut 2 bases from V and 4 bases from J, with 11 bases between. Per germline, CDR1 SGHAT and CDR2 FQNNGV. The CDR3 bases are TGTGCCAGCAGCTTATTATCGTCTAGCTATGGCTACACCTTC. It encodes CASSLLSSSYGYTF.

The genes are TRBV6-5 and TRBJ2-5; the match to TRBD2 covers 8 bases. Germline CDR1 is MNHEY and CDR2 is SVGAGI. The CDR3 spans 15 residues. After removal of 4 bases from V and 3 bases from J, the junction contained 7 bases not matched to a gene. The DNA for the CDR3 is TGTGCCAGCAGTTCGCCGGGACTAGGGAAAGAGACCCAGTACTTC. It specifies CASSSPGLGKETQYF.

The chain uses TRBV15 and TRBJ2-5; D not certain. This CDR3 is 14 amino acids long. V lost 5 bases and J 4 bases, leaving 14 bases between the germline ends. Germline V gene data show CDR1 as LNHNV and CDR2 as YYDKDF (reference sequence). CDR3 in amino acids: CATSPYRRSETQYF. Here the CDR3 DNA reads TGTGCCACCAGCCCGTACAGAAGATCAGAGACCCAGTACTTC.